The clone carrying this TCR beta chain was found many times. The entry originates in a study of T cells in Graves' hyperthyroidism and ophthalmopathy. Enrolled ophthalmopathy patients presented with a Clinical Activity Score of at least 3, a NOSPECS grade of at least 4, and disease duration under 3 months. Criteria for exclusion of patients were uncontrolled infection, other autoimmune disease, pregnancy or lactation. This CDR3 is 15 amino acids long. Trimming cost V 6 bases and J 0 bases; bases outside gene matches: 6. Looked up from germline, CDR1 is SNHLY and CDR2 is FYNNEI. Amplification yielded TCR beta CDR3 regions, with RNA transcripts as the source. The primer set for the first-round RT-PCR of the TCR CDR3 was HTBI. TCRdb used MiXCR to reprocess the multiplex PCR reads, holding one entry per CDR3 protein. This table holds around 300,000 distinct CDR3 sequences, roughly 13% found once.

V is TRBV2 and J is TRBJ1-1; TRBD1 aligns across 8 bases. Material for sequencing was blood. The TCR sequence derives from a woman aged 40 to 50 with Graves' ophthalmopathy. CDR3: CASRPRQGMNTEAFF. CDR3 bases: TGTGCCAGCAGGCCACGACAGGGGATGAACACTGAAGCTTTCTTT.